This T cell receptor (beta chain) was captured by sequencing in a study of cytomegalovirus exposure and HLA in healthy donors. Primers for the PCR totalled 60 Vbeta and 13 Jbeta. Generated by immunoSEQ multiplex PCR, the TCRdb table keeps only in-frame clones and is missing some. The profile shows around 130,000 clones, approximately 75% of them singletons. As to this clone: Its specificity is not known.

Germline trimming cut 1 base from V and 3 bases from J; bases unmatched to any gene: 3. Per germline, CDR1 LNHNV and CDR2 YYDKDF (reference sequence). This CDR3 is 15 amino acids long. Findings and caveats of the study: Earlier analysis found most TCR beta V segments productive about 87% or about 30% of the time. Later analysis identified a missense DCLRE1C variant that was linked to TCR beta V- and J-gene trimming.

The receptor's source is a middle-aged man in good health and CMV-seronegative. The sample was PBMCs. This chain links TRBV15 with TRBJ2-1; TRBD2 matches 7 bases. CDR3 sequence (DNA): TGTGCCACCAGCAGAGCTGGCGGGGGCTACAATGAGCAGTTCTTC. Protein sequence: CATSRAGGGYNEQFF.